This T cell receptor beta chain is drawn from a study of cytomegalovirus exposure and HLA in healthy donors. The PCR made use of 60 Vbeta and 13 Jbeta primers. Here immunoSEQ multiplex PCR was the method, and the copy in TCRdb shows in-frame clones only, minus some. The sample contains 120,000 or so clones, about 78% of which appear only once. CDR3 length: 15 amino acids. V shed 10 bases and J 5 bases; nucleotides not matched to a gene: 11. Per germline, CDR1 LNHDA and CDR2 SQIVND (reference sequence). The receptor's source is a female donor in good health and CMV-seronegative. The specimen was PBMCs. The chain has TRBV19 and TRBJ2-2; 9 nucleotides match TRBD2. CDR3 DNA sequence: TGTGCCACCAAAGCGGGGGGCGTGAAAACCGGGGAGCTGTTTTTT. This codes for CATKAGGVKTGELFF.